The source of this TCR beta chain is a study of coeliac disease (dated 2022 in TCRdb). With regard to the full study: Each coeliac patient was placed into one of three groups: newly diagnosed active disease, refractory coeliac disease type I, or disease controlled by a gluten-free diet. Of the approximately 30 patients in the full study, around 22 had coeliac disease confirmed by serology and 8 were controls with non-small intestinal disorders. Samples from 27 subjects were successfully TRB sequenced, and these included about 25 paired samples of bulk unsorted intraepithelial and lamina propria cells. Because high-resolution HLA typing was not available, biased TRBV7-2 usage was queried as a proof of principle. Small intestinal lymphocyte fractions from coeliac and non-coeliac patients were analysed in the study using next-generation sequencing of rearranged TRB and TRG CDR3 regions. The goal was to describe the TR repertoires of small intestinal T cells in active coeliac disease, in refractory type I coeliac disease, and in coeliac disease treated with a gluten-free diet.

The full study reports these points: TRB repertoires were largely private; most amino acid sequences were unique to one sample, and V-gene usage did not differ significantly by disease group. High-purity fractions were not obtained when intraepithelial cells were separated from lamina propria cells, so cross-contamination between compartments was possible. Compared with controls, active coeliac intraepithelial and lamina propria samples had TRB and TRG repertoires of lower clonality, which suggests that diverse T cells were recruited. The authors judged the approach to be unsuitable for unbiased detection of gliadin-specific T cells, because gliadin-specific T cells are scarce and rarely shared between patients. Published gliadin-specific TRB sequences were detected in about 45% of the 18 coeliac lamina propria samples but in only 1 of 6 controls.

This clone was counted only a few times. The specificity of this receptor is unknown. Base qualities were left out, and no much larger clone turns up one base away. Cells were frozen in liquid nitrogen in DMSO/FBS as aliquots of hundreds of thousands of cells, with a single aliquot from each fraction going to sequencing. Every one of the 30 patients in the study had endoscopy and a small intestinal biopsy. Lamina propria cells were released by collagenase digestion of the biopsy tissue remaining after intraepithelial cell isolation. Genomic DNA was extracted from frozen unsorted cell fractions with the Qiagen DNeasy blood extraction kit. From its cysteine to its phenylalanine, the CDR3 spans 12 amino acids. The CDR3 DNA has 36 bases and is translated from base 1. V and J lose 7 bases and 2 bases, and a span of 12 bases separates them. The germline V gene encodes CDR1 SQVTM and CDR2 ANQGSEA. Receptor libraries were prepared by the immunoSEQ multiplex PCR assay. In a multiplexed PCR, the TR loci were amplified; reverse primers were designed against J gene segments, whereas forward primers were designed against V gene segments. The Illumina HiSeq System was used to sequence the amplified CDR3 regions. The original methods were these. Closely related reads were merged with a nearest-neighbour algorithm so that PCR and sequencing errors were removed and data were collapsed into unique sequences. Each repertoire was summarised by clonality and by T cell density, with T cell density defined as TR molecules per amount of genomic DNA input. CDR3 amino acid sequences present in at least 80% of unsorted samples were defined as public TRs, and these public TRs were then tested for differential abundance between coeliac and control samples. Every lamina propria sample was searched for matches to a list of fewer than 250 published gliadin-specific TRB sequences. Disease-group differences in clonality and density were tested with Kruskal-Wallis tests followed by Dunn post-tests. This immuneACCESS table, as held by TCRdb, lists in-frame sequences with V and J called but not all clones. Of the missing ones, under half trace to an unresolved V gene in checked studies; the others have no known cause. The V and J calls and clone size were taken over from that table, and D and trimming were inferred from the DNA. The sample includes 1,100 to 1,500 clones, with approximately 88% observed a single time. About 2.8% of the sample comes from the top ten.

The sample taken for sequencing was lymphocytes from the gut lamina propria. Interpreted using the paper, the cell subset or site label stands for: lamina propria cell (LPC) fraction of small intestinal biopsy. The rearranged segments are TRBV29-1 and TRBJ2-7; the D gene is perhaps TRBD1, from 6 matching bases. The sequence derives from a woman between 18 and 30 years old with active celiac disease. The DNA reads as follows: TGCAGCGCACGGGACACCACCTACGAGCAGTACTTC. Its product reads: CSARDTTYEQYF.